One sample yielded the 30 T cell receptor beta chains listed below, sequenced in a study of shared clonotypes between healthy human individuals. Sequencing used immunoSEQ multiplex PCR; TCRdb keeps in-frame clones, though not all of them. The table has millions of clones, more than 85% seen once. Sequencing used naive CD4+ T cells from PBMCs. Subset specified: CD45RA+ positively selected. The receptor set was obtained from a young man in good health. Some clones in this sample may be carry-over from other donors' samples.

The sample holds one count of this clone. V is TRBV19 and J is TRBJ2-5; D possibly matches TRBD1 or TRBD2 (7 bases each). Trimming cost V 3 bases and J 5 bases, with 22 bases left between them. The CDR3 extends over 17 amino acids. Germline CDR1 LNHDA, CDR2 SQIVND (reference sequence). The CDR3 nucleotides are TGTGCCAGTAGTATTGGGACCGACAGGGAGGGGAGGGAGACCCAGTACTTC. This sequence encodes CASSIGTDREGRETQYF.

A single count supports this clone. This rearrangement joins TRBV6-5 to TRBJ2-7, with D perhaps matching TRBD2 (5 bases). The germline V gene encodes CDR1 MNHEY and CDR2 SVGAGI. This CDR3 has 14 residues. Trimming removed 5 bases from V and 3 bases from J, with 14 bases in between. The CDR3 spells CASSRRTVRYEQYF. Written as DNA, the CDR3 is TGTGCCAGCAGTCGACGGACTGTTCGCTACGAGCAGTACTTC.

This sequence joins TRBV20-1 and TRBJ2-5; D is ambiguous. V gave up 7 bases and J gave up 2 bases, with 8 bases separating them. The V gene's germline CDR1 is DFQATT and CDR2 SNEGSKA (reference sequence). This CDR3 has 11 amino acids. CDR3 nucleotide sequence: TGCAGTGGTCAGAGACAAGAGACCCAGTACTTC. The encoded protein is CSGQRQETQYF.

This rearrangement joins TRBV10-1 to TRBJ1-3; D remains ambiguous. This CDR3 has 14 amino acids. V lost 0 bases to trimming and J lost 4 bases, with 7 bases between them. Per germline, CDR1 WNHNN and CDR2 SYGVQD (reference sequence). CDR3 DNA sequence: TGCGCCAGCAGTGAGTCGTACGGGGGAAACACCATATATTTT. It is translated as CASSESYGGNTIYF.

The rearrangement links TRBV5-1 to TRBJ2-7; D possibly matches TRBD1 or TRBD2 (5 bases each). Germline CDR1 is SGHRS and CDR2 is YFSETQ. Between the trimmed V and J ends, which lost 5 bases and 1 base, there was a span of 13 bases. The CDR3 is made up of 14 amino acids. The CDR3 spells CASRGRVESYEQYF. For the CDR3, the DNA is TGCGCCAGCAGGGGACGGGTTGAGTCCTACGAGCAGTACTTC.

This chain uses TRBV28 with TRBJ2-5, with D unresolved. CDR1 is MDHEN and CDR2 is SYDVKM in the germline V gene. V lost 7 bases and J 0 bases, leaving 12 bases between the germline ends. The CDR3 runs 14 residues. CDR3 loop: CASTLGRNQETQYF. CDR3 DNA sequence: TGTGCCAGCACTCTAGGACGGAACCAAGAGACCCAGTACTTC.

V is TRBV6-5 and J is TRBJ1-1; 7 nucleotides agree with TRBD1. V was pared by 10 bases and J by 6 bases, with 11 bases of the junction left unmatched. CDR1 is MNHEY and CDR2 is SVGAGI in the germline V gene. The CDR3 is 13 residues long. The CDR3, as DNA: TGTGCCATCAAGGGGCCCGACAGGGCTGAAGCTTTCTTT. It specifies CAIKGPDRAEAFF.

Concerning this clone: The sample holds other DNA sequences that translate to the same CDR3. Here the CDR3 reads CASSLGGADTEAFF. In DNA form, the CDR3 reads TGCGCCAGCAGCTTGGGAGGGGCGGACACTGAAGCTTTCTTT. V and J are TRBV5-1 and TRBJ1-1; tentatively, D is TRBD1 (5 bases). Germline assignment: CDR1 SGHRS and CDR2 YFSETQ. CDR3 length equals 14 residues. V was cut by 0 bases and J by 3 bases, with 9 bases left in between.

The chain couples TRBV29-1 to TRBJ1-5; D is perhaps TRBD1 (5 bases). Trimming took 7 bases from V and 7 from J, leaving 17 bases between them. The CDR3 consists of 13 residues. CDR1 and CDR2 from the germline V gene are SQVTM and ANQGSEA. For the CDR3, the DNA is TGCAGCGCCGGGGCGGGAATCGGCCAGCCCCAGCATTTT. It yields the protein CSAGAGIGQPQHF.

V is TRBV15 and J is TRBJ2-7; TRBD1 matches at 11 bases. Germline CDR1 and CDR2: LNHNV and YYDKDF (reference sequence). V was clipped by 9 bases and J by 3 bases; unmatched bases: 1. The CDR3 runs to 12 residues. For the CDR3, the DNA is TGTGCCACGGGGACAGGGGGCTACGAGCAGTACTTC. Translating gives CATGTGGYEQYF.

J is TRBJ2-7 and V is TRBV5-1; D tentatively fits TRBD1 or TRBD2 (6 bases each). This CDR3 is 14 amino acids long. Germline values: CDR1 SGHRS, CDR2 YFSETQ. The V end lost 0 bases, the J end lost 5 bases, and 12 bases lay between the germline ends. Here the CDR3 DNA reads TGCGCCAGCAGCTTGGGCAGGGGAGGCCACGAGCAGTACTTC. Translating gives CASSLGRGGHEQYF.

This chain links TRBV29-1 with TRBJ2-5; no definite D call. Trimming removed 2 bases from V and 6 bases from J, with 10 bases in between. The CDR3 is 12 residues long. Germline lookup yields CDR1 SQVTM and CDR2 ANQGSEA. CDR3 coding DNA: TGCAGCGTTGAAAGCGCTACGAAGACCCAGTACTTC. This codes for CSVESATKTQYF.

The V gene is TRBV6-6, the J gene TRBJ1-2; 7 bases line up with TRBD1. The germline V gene has CDR1 MNHNY and CDR2 SVGAGI (reference sequence). The CDR3 has 14 residues. With 2 bases clipped from V and 8 bases from J, the junction kept 8 bases outside the gene matches. The CDR3 sequence: CASSYDRERRGYTF. CDR3 DNA sequence: TGTGCCAGCAGTTACGACAGGGAAAGGAGGGGCTACACCTTC.

This sequence joins TRBV7-9 and TRBJ1-5; no clear D. V was shortened by 5 bases and J by 9 bases, with 14 bases between the two germline ends. The germline V gene encodes CDR1 SEHNR and CDR2 FQNEAQ (reference sequence). The CDR3 loop spans 13 amino acids. CDR3 nucleotide sequence: TGTGCCAGCAGCCCGGGAGCGAAACGGCCCCAGCATTTT. This sequence encodes CASSPGAKRPQHF.

In this sample, this clone turned up once. The chain carries TRBV15 and TRBJ2-3, with 12 bases matching TRBD2. V dropped 1 base and J dropped 6; count of bases not matched to a gene: 8. CDR1 is LNHNV and CDR2 is YYDKDF in the germline V gene (reference sequence). The CDR3 contains 17 residues. The CDR3 DNA sequence: TGTGCCACCAGCAGAGCTCGGGGGACTAGCGGGTCCGATACGCAGTATTTT. This encodes CATSRARGTSGSDTQYF.

The genes are TRBV9 and TRBJ2-1; D perhaps matches TRBD1 (5 bases). Trimming took 2 bases from V and 4 from J, leaving 10 bases between them. The CDR3 is 14 residues long. Per the germline V gene, CDR1 is SGDLS and CDR2 is YYNGEE. The CDR3: CASSVDSHYNEQFF. CDR3 nucleotides: TGTGCCAGCAGCGTCGACAGCCATTACAATGAGCAGTTCTTC.

J is TRBJ2-1 and V is TRBV7-3, with 9 bases matching TRBD1. Germline lookup yields CDR1 SGHTA and CDR2 FQGTGA. With 3 bases clipped from V and 7 bases from J, the junction kept 22 bases outside the gene matches. The CDR3 is made up of 20 amino acids. Written as DNA, the CDR3 is TGTGCCAGCAGCTTGGACAGGGGAGGACGCCCTTTTGGGACCGTGAATGAGCAGTTCTTC. Translation gives CASSLDRGGRPFGTVNEQFF.

The chain carries TRBV4-1 and TRBJ2-1; 11 bases fit TRBD2. This CDR3 has 16 residues. V lost 4 bases, J lost 3 bases, and 5 bases stayed unmatched. Germline V CDR1 and CDR2: MGHRA, YSYEKL. CDR3 in DNA: TGCGCCAGCAGCCTGGGACTAGCGGAGCGCTACAATGAGCAGTTCTTC. It translates to CASSLGLAERYNEQFF.

The chain employs TRBV2 and TRBJ2-7; 7 bases agree with TRBD1. Germline-derived CDR1 and CDR2 are SNHLY and FYNNEI. Trimming at V came to 2 bases and at J to 6 bases, leaving 10 bases not matched to a gene. The CDR3 is made up of 15 amino acids. As DNA, the CDR3 is TGTGCCAGCAGTGAATATGAACAGGGGTTGGGCGAGCAGTACTTC. Its protein is CASSEYEQGLGEQYF.

Regarding this clone: The same CDR3 is also encoded by other DNA sequences in this sample. This chain joins TRBV7-9 and TRBJ2-5; 11 bases are a match to TRBD2. CDR1 SEHNR and CDR2 FQNEAQ come from the germline V gene (reference sequence). The CDR3 totals 15 residues. V was clipped by 1 base and J by 3 bases; unmatched bases: 1. This chain's CDR3 is CASSLGSGREETQYF. The CDR3 DNA reads as TGTGCCAGCAGCTTAGGTAGCGGGAGGGAAGAGACCCAGTACTTC.

Turning to this clone: Distinct nucleotide sequences in the sample also encode this CDR3. This rearrangement joins TRBV20-1 to TRBJ2-1; D remains ambiguous. This CDR3 comprises 11 residues. With 1 base removed from V and 4 bases from J, the gap between germline ends came to 2 bases. CDR1 is DFQATT and CDR2 is SNEGSKA in the germline V gene (reference sequence). CDR3 DNA: TGCAGTGCTAGAGCTTACAATGAGCAGTTCTTC. Protein product: CSARAYNEQFF.

This sequence joins TRBV11-2 and TRBJ2-7, with D possibly matching TRBD1 (6 bases). The CDR3 contains 15 residues. V was trimmed by 3 bases and J by 3 bases, leaving 15 bases between them. The germline V gene encodes CDR1 SGHAT and CDR2 FQNNGV. The CDR3 region is CASSLDRGSGYEQYF. Here the CDR3 DNA reads TGTGCCAGCAGCTTGGATAGGGGGTCGGGCTACGAGCAGTACTTC.

This rearrangement joins TRBV15 to TRBJ2-5; 8 bases are a match to TRBD2. The trim removed 5 bases at V and 4 bases at J, leaving 9 bases unmatched. Looked up from germline, CDR1 is LNHNV and CDR2 is YYDKDF (reference sequence). The CDR3 has 15 amino acids. The CDR3 DNA follows: TGTGCCACCAGCCAAGGCCGGGAGGGCCGAGAGACCCAGTACTTC. It codes for CATSQGREGRETQYF.

This sequence joins TRBV5-1 and TRBJ2-3; the D gene could be TRBD1 or TRBD2 (5 bases each). Trimming left V 5 bases short and J 4 bases short, with 17 bases between. Germline loops: CDR1 SGHRS, CDR2 YFSETQ. The CDR3 is made up of 15 amino acids. The CDR3: CASSPPGPIPDTQYF. The CDR3 bases are TGCGCCAGCAGTCCACCGGGGCCTATCCCAGATACGCAGTATTTT.

The J gene is TRBJ2-1, the V gene TRBV5-1; D unresolved. CDR1 SGHRS and CDR2 YFSETQ come from the germline V gene. The CDR3 extends over 19 amino acids. The V end lost 3 bases, the J end lost 2 bases, and 24 bases lay between the germline ends. CDR3 in DNA: TGCGCCAGCAGCTCCCACCAACCCAGCACTCCCCCGCCCTACAATGAGCAGTTCTTC. This sequence encodes CASSSHQPSTPPPYNEQFF.

Concerning this clone: This CDR3 is also generated by other DNA sequences in the sample. This chain connects TRBV28 to TRBJ2-2; D is unclear. Germline CDR1 and CDR2: MDHEN and SYDVKM. Trimming cost V 6 bases and J 1 base, with 3 bases left between them. The CDR3 consists of 12 residues. This CDR3 reads CASRQNTGELFF. For the CDR3, the DNA is TGTGCCAGCAGGCAGAACACCGGGGAGCTGTTTTTT.

The chain uses TRBV7-2 and TRBJ2-5; TRBD2 might be the D (5 bases). The CDR3 consists of 14 residues. Trimming stripped 3 bases from V and 8 bases from J, with 16 bases between. Germline CDR1 SGHTA, CDR2 FQGNSA. The CDR3 bases are TGTGCCAGCAGCTTTCAGGCGGGCCCAAGTACCCAGTACTTC. Its protein product is CASSFQAGPSTQYF. The full variable domain, rest sourced from reference TRBV7-2 and TRBJ2-5, is GAGVSQSPSNKVTEKGKDVELRCDPISGHTALYWYRQSLGQGLEFLIYFQGNSAPDKSGLPSDRFSAERTGGSVSTLTIQRTQQEDSAVYLCASSFQAGPSTQYFGPGTRLLVL.

With respect to this clone: Other nucleotide sequences from this sample produce the same CDR3. This chain joins TRBV5-1 and TRBJ2-3, with D perhaps matching TRBD2 (5 bases). CDR1 is SGHRS, CDR2 YFSETQ, per germline. This CDR3 has 13 amino acids. Trimming stripped 6 bases from V and 6 bases from J, with 14 bases between. The CDR3 loop is CASTGGGTDTQYF. The CDR3 coding sequence is TGCGCCAGCACCGGAGGTGGTACGGATACGCAGTATTTT.

The CDR3 nucleotides read TGCGCCAGCAGCTTGGTAGCGGCGGGACACAACACCGGGGAGCTGTTTTTT. As protein: CASSLVAAGHNTGELFF. The V call is TRBV5-1, the J call TRBJ2-2; D could derive from TRBD1 or TRBD2 (6 bases each). Trimming left V 0 bases short and J 2 bases short, with 14 bases between. The CDR3 sequence is 17 residues long. The V gene's germline CDR1 is SGHRS and CDR2 YFSETQ.

V and J are TRBV29-1 and TRBJ2-6; D uncertain. CDR1 and CDR2 from the germline V gene are SQVTM and ANQGSEA. CDR3 length equals 15 residues. Trimming stripped 0 bases from V and 0 bases from J, with 6 bases between. DNA of the CDR3: TGCAGCGTTGAAGATCGATCCTCTGGGGCCAACGTCCTGACTTTC. It codes for CSVEDRSSGANVLTF.